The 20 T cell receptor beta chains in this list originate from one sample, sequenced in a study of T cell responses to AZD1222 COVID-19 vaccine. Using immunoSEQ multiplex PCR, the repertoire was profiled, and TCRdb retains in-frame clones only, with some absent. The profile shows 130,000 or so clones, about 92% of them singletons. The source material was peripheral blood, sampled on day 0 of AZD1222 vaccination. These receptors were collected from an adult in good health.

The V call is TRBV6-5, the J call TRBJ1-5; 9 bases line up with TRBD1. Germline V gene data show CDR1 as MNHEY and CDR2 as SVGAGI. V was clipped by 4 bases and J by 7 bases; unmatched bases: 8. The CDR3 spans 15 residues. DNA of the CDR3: TGTGCCAGCAGTTCCGCTCACAGGGGGCACCAGCCCCAGCATTTT. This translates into CASSSAHRGHQPQHF.

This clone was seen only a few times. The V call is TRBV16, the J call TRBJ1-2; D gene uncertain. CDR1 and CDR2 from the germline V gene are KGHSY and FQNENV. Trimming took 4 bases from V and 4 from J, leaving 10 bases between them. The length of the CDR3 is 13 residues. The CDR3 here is CASSPDKGYGYTF. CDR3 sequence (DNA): TGTGCCAGCAGCCCCGACAAAGGCTATGGCTACACCTTC.

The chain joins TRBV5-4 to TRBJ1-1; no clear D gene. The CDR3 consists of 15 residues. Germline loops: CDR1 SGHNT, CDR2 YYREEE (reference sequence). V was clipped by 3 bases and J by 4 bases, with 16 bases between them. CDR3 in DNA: TGTGCCAGCAGCTCCTCCCGATTGGGGAGCACTGAAGCTTTCTTT. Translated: CASSSSRLGSTEAFF.

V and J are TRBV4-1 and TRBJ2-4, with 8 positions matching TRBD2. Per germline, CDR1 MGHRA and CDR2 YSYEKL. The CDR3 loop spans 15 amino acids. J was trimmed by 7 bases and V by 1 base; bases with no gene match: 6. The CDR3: CASSQANGLANIQYF. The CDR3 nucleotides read TGCGCCAGCAGCCAAGCCAATGGACTAGCCAACATTCAGTACTTC.

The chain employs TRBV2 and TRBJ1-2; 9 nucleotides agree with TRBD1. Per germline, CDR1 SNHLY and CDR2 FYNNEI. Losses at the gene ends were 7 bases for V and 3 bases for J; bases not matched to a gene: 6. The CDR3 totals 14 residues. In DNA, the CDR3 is TGTGCCAGCAATTCGGGACAGGGATACTATGGCTACACCTTC. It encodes CASNSGQGYYGYTF.

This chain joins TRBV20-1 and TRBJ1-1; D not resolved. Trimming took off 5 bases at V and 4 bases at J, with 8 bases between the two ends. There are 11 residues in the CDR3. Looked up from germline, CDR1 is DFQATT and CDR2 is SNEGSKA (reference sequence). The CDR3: CSAERVTEAFF. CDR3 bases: TGCAGTGCTGAGAGGGTCACTGAAGCTTTCTTT.

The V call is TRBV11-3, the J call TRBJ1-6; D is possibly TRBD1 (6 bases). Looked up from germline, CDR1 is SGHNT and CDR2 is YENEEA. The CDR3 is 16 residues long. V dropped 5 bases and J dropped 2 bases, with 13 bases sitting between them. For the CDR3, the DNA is TGTGCCAGCAGCCTCCCCCGGGACACCTATAATTCACCCCTCCACTTT. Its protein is CASSLPRDTYNSPLHF. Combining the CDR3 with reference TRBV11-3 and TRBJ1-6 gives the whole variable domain EAGVVQSPRYKIIEKKQPVAFWCNPISGHNTLYWYLQNLGQGPELLIRYENEEAVDDSQLPKDRFSAERLKGVDSTLKIQPAELGDSAVYLCASSLPRDTYNSPLHFGNGTRLTVT.

The CDR3 is CALRGRLTYEQYF. CDR3 DNA: TGTGCCCTTAGGGGGCGCCTCACCTACGAGCAGTACTTC. The chain recombines TRBV28 with TRBJ2-7; 7 nucleotides agree with TRBD1. Germline V lookup: CDR1 MDHEN, CDR2 SYDVKM. The V and J ends lost 11 bases and 2 bases, in that order; junction bases with no gene match: 9. This CDR3 is 13 amino acids long.

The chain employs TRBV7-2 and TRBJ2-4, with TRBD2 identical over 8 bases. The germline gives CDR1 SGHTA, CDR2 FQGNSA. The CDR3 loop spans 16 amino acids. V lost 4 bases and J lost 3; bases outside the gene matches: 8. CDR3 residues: CASSSIAGSVKNIQYF. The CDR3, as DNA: TGTGCCAGCAGCTCAATAGCGGGGTCGGTCAAAAACATTCAGTACTTC.

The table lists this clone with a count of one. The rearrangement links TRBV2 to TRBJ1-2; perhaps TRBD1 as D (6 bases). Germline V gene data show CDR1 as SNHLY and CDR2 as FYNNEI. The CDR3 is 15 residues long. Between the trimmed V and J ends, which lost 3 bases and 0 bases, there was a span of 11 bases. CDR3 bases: TGTGCCAGCAGTGAGGGGGCGGGAGCTAACTATGGCTACACCTTC. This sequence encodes CASSEGAGANYGYTF.

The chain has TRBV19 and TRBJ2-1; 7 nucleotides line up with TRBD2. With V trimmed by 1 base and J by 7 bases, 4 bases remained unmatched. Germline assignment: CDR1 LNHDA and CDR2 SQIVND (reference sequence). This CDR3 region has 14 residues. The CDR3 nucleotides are TGTGCCAGTAGTATAGGGGGACTAAAAAATGAGCAGTTCTTC. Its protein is CASSIGGLKNEQFF.

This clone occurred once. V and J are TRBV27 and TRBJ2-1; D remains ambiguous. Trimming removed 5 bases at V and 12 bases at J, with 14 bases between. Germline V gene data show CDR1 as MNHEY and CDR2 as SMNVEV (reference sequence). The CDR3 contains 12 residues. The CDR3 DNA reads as TGTGCCAGCAGTCCGAACGACGGGCCGCAGTTCTTC. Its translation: CASSPNDGPQFF.

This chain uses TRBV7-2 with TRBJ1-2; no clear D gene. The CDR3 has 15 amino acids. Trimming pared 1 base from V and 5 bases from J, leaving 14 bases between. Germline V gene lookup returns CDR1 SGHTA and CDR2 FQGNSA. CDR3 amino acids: CASSLGGGQGYGYTF. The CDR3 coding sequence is TGTGCCAGCAGCTTAGGTGGTGGGCAAGGATATGGCTACACCTTC.

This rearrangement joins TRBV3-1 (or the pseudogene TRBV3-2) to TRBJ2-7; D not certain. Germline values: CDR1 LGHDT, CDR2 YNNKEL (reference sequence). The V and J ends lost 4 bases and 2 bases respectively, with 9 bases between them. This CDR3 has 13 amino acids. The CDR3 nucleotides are TGTGCCAGCAGCCCTGGTTGGACCTACGAGCAGTACTTC. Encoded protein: CASSPGWTYEQYF.

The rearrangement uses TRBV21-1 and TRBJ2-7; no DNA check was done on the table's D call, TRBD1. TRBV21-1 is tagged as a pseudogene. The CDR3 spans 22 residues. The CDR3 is CASSKRLKSRRDRTPSSYEQYF. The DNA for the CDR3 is TGTGCCAGCAGCAAAAGGTTGAAGTCCCGCCGGGACAGAACGCCTAGCTCCTACGAGCAGTACTTC.

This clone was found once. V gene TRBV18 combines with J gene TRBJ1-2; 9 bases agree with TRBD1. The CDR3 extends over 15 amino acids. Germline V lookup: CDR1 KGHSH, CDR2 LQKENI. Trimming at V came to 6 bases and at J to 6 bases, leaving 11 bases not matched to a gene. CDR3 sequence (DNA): TGTGCCAGCTCGCTGGAACAGGGGGCGCTCCATGGCTACACCTTC. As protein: CASSLEQGALHGYTF.

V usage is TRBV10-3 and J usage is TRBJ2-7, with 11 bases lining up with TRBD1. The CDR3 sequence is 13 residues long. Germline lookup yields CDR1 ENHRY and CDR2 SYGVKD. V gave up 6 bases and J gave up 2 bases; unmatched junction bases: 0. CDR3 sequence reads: CAIRDRGPYEQYF. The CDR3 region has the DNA TGTGCCATCAGGGACAGGGGGCCCTACGAGCAGTACTTC.

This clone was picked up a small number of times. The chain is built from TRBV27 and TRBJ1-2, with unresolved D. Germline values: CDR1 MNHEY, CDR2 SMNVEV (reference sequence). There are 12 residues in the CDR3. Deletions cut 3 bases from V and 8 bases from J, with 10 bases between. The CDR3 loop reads CASSLGSNGYTF. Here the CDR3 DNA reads TGTGCCAGCAGTTTGGGCTCCAACGGCTACACCTTC.

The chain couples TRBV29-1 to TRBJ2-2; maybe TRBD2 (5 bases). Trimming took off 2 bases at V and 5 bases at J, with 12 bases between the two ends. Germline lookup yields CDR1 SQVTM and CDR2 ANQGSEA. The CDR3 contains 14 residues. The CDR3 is CSVEMVSGTGELFF. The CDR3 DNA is TGCAGCGTTGAAATGGTTTCGGGAACCGGGGAGCTGTTTTTT.

The CDR3 coding sequence is TGTGCCAGCAGTTTACCCAATTCAGGCGCGGGAGGCACAGATACGCAGTATTTT. As protein: CASSLPNSGAGGTDTQYF. The rearrangement uses TRBV28 and TRBJ2-3; 7 bases are a match to TRBD2. The germline gives CDR1 MDHEN, CDR2 SYDVKM. The V segment lost 2 bases and the J segment 1 base; nucleotides outside the gene matches: 12. This CDR3 has 18 amino acids. Based on the CDR3 plus reference TRBV28 and TRBJ2-3, the full variable domain is DVKVTQSSRYLVKRTGEKVFLECVQDMDHENMFWYRQDPGLGLRLIYFSYDVKMKEKGDIPEGYSVSREKKERFSLILESASTNQTSMYLCASSLPNSGAGGTDTQYFGPGTRLTVL.